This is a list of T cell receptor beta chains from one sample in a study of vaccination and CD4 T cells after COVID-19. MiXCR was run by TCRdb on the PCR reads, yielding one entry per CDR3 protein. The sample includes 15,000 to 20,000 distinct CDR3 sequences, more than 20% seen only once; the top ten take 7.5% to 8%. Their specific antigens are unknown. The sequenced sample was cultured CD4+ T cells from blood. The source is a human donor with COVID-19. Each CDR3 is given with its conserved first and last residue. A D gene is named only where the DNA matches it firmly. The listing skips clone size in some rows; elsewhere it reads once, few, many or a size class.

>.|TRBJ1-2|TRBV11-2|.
TGTGCCAGCAGCCGACAAGGGAACTATGGCTACACCTTC
CASSRQGNYGYTF
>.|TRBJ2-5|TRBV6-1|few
TGTGCCAGCTCCGACGCCGGGAGTCGAAAAGAGACCCAGTACTTC
CASSDAGSRKETQYF
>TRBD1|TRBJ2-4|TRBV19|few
TGTGCCAGTAGTATGAGCGCAGGACAGGGGAAAAACATTCAGTACTTC
CASSMSAGQGKNIQYF
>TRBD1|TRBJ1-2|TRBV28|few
TGTGCCAGCAGTCTAAGGGACAGACCCCTCTATGGCTACACCTTC
CASSLRDRPLYGYTF
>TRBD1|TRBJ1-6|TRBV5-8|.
TGTGCCAGCAGCTTGGGTGCAGGGGGTTCACCCCTCCACTTT
CASSLGAGGSPLHF
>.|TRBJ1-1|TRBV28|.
TGTGCCAGCAGTTTCCGCCCAGGGGACACTGAAGCTTTCTTT
CASSFRPGDTEAFF
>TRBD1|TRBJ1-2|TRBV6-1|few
TGTGCCAGCCGAGGACAGGGACAAGGCTACACCTTC
CASRGQGQGYTF
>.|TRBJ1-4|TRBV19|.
TGTGCCAGTAAACAGCCAGCAACTAATGAAAAACTGTTTTTT
CASKQPATNEKLFF
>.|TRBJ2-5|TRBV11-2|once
TGTGCCAGCAGCTTAGATACTGGAGGCCCGGGGGAGACCCAGTACTTC
CASSLDTGGPGETQYF
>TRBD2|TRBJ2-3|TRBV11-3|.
TGTGCCAGCAGCCAGCGGGGGGGCGGAGATACGCAGTATTTT
CASSQRGGGDTQYF
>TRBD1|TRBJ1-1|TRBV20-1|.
TGCAGTGCTAAAGGACAGGGGGATAGTCCTGAAGCTTTCTTT
CSAKGQGDSPEAFF
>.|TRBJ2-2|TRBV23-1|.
TGCGCCAGCAGTCAATTATGGGGGACCAACACCGGGGGGCTGTTTTTT
CASSQLWGTNTGGLFF
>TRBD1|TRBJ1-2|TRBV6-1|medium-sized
TGTGCCAGCAGTGGGACAGGGGTCTACGACTATGGCTACACCTTC
CASSGTGVYDYGYTF
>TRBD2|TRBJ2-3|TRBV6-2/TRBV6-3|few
TGTGCCAGCAGTTACAGCCAACTAGCGGGGGGGCCAGATACGCAGTATTTT
CASSYSQLAGGPDTQYF
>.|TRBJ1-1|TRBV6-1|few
TGTGCCAGCACCGTGGGAAGAGGGACTGAAGCTTTCTTT
CASTVGRGTEAFF
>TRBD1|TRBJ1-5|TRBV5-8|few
TGTGCCAGCAGCTTGAGACAGGGGGTTAGCAATCAGCCCCAGCATTTT
CASSLRQGVSNQPQHF
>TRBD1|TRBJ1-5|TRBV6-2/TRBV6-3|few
TGTGCCAGCAGACGCAACCCGACAGGGGAATCGGAAGCCCAGCCCCAGCATTTT
CASRRNPTGESEAQPQHF
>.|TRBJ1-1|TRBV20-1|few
TGCAGTGTCAGGAGGGGGGGGACTGAAGCTTTCTTT
CSVRRGGTEAFF
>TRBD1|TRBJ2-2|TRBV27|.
TGTGCCAGCCGATCAGGGGGCCGGGATGTCGGGGAGCTGTTTTTT
CASRSGGRDVGELFF
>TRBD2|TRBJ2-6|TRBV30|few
TGTGCCTTCAGTCGGCGGGGGGATTACTCTGGGGCCAACGTCCTGACTTTC
CAFSRRGDYSGANVLTF
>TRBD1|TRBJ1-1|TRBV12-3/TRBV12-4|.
TGTGCCAGCAACGCGCGACCGACAGGGGAGGACACTGAAGCTTTCTTT
CASNARPTGEDTEAFF
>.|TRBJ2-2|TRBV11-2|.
TGTGCCAGCAGCGTTAGATCGGGGGCCACGAACACCGGGGAGCTGTTTTTT
CASSVRSGATNTGELFF
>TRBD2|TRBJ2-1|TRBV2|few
TGTGCCAGCAGTAGAGCGGGGGGGCCCACCAATGAGCAGTTCTTC
CASSRAGGPTNEQFF
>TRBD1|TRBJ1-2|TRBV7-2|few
TGTGCCAGCAGCGGAGGGGGCAGGGGAGCCAACTATGGCTACACCTTC
CASSGGGRGANYGYTF
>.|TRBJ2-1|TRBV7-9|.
TGTGCCAGCAGCTTATCAGGGGATGCGGAGCAGTTCTTC
CASSLSGDAEQFF
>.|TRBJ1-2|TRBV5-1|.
TGCGCCAGCAGCTTGGAGGGGATTAACTATGGCTACACCTTC
CASSLEGINYGYTF
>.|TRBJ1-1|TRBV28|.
TGTGCCAGCCCGCGACCTGTCGGTTCGGTGGGTCCAGCGAACACTGAAGCTTTCTTT
CASPRPVGSVGPANTEAFF
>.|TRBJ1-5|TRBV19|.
TGTGCCAGTAGTCCAACAGCAAACAATCAGCCCCAGCATTTT
CASSPTANNQPQHF
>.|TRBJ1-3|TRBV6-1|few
TGTGCCAGCAGTGAACAGGGGACCGCTGGAAACACCATATATTTT
CASSEQGTAGNTIYF
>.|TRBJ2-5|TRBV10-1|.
TGCGCCAGCAGTGAGTCGGGTCAGCCCCACCAAGAGACCCAGTACTTC
CASSESGQPHQETQYF
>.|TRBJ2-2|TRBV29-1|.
TGCAGCGTTGTTAAGGAGGGGCACGTCGGGGAGCTGTTTTTT
CSVVKEGHVGELFF